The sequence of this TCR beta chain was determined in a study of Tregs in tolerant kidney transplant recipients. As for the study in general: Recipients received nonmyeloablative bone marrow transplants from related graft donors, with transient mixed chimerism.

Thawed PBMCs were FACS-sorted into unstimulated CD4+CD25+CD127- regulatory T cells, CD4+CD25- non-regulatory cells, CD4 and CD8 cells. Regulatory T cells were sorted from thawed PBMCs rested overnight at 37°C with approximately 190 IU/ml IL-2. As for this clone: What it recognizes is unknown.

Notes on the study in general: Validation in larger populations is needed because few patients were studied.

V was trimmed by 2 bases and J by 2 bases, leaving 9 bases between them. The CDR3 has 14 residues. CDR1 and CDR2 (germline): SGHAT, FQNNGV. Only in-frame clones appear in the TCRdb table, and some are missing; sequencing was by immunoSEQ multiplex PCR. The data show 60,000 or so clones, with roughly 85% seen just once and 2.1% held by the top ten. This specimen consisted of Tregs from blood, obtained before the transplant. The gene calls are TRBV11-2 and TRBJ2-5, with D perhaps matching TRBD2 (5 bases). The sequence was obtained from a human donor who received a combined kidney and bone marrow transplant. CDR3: CASSLLQRQETQYF. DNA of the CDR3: TGTGCCAGCAGCTTACTCCAGCGGCAAGAGACCCAGTACTTC.